This T cell receptor beta chain was sequenced during a study of T-cell reconstitution after alpha-beta-depleted transplantation in children. Germline lookup yields CDR1 SGHKS and CDR2 YYEKEE (reference sequence). Between the trimmed V and J ends, which lost 1 base and 2 bases, there was a span of 17 bases. This CDR3 comprises 17 residues. Overall study findings and caveats: The authors attributed T-cell counts and diversity one year after transplant mostly to newly produced T cells. Reportedly, roughly two months post-transplant, alpha-beta T cells arose from several hundred expanded graft clones.

Unique molecular identifiers featured in how the TCRbeta library was prepared. MiXCR, applied by TCRdb to the PCR reads, yields one record per CDR3 protein. Counted here are approximately 430,000 distinct CDR3 sequences, 15% to 20% occurring once; the ten biggest clones make up approximately 29%. As concerns this clonotype: Its specificity is unknown.

The chain employs TRBV5-5 and TRBJ2-3; no clear D. Sequencing was performed on PBMCs, mostly from graft donor cells, taken 360 days after TCRalphabeta/CD19-depleted stem cell transplant. This TCR derives from a boy younger than two who had a stem cell transplant for Wiskott-Aldrich syndrome, so the T cells may come from the graft donor. CDR3 sequence (DNA): TGTGCCAGCAGCTTGAGGTCCCGTAAGTGGAACACAGATACGCAGTATTTT. This encodes CASSLRSRKWNTDTQYF.